These 8 T cell receptor beta chains were sequenced from one sample in a study of blood T cell repertoires in COVID-19. The assay was immunoSEQ multiplex PCR, and TCRdb's table has in-frame clones only and misses some. Of around 80,000 clones in the sample, 65% to 85% are singletons; the top ten hold roughly 29%. The material sequenced was peripheral blood. The receptors come from a woman aged 80 or over with acute or convalescent COVID-19.

V and J are TRBV7-2 and TRBJ2-2; D gene unclear. The CDR3 totals 14 residues. Between the trimmed V and J ends, which lost 4 bases and 6 bases, there was a span of 12 bases. The germline gives CDR1 SGHTA, CDR2 FQGNSA. CDR3 in DNA: TGTGCCAGCAGCTATCCCACCGGTGCCGGGGAGCTGTTTTTT. This sequence encodes CASSYPTGAGELFF. Based on the CDR3 plus reference TRBV7-2 and TRBJ2-2, the full variable domain is GAGVSQSPSNKVTEKGKDVELRCDPISGHTALYWYRQSLGQGLEFLIYFQGNSAPDKSGLPSDRFSAERTGGSVSTLTIQRTQQEDSAVYLCASSYPTGAGELFFGEGSRLTVL.

The chain is built from TRBV7-2 and TRBJ2-5, with 8 bases that match TRBD2. This CDR3 has 14 amino acids. V trimming: 8 bases; J trimming: 2 bases; junction bases outside the gene matches: 7. Germline CDR1 is SGHTA and CDR2 is FQGNSA. CDR3 nucleotide sequence: TGTGCCAGCGGTCCCCGGGGGGGACAAGAGACCCAGTACTTC. The encoded protein is CASGPRGGQETQYF.

This clone was picked up a small number of times. The V gene is TRBV7-9, the J gene TRBJ2-7; 7 bases line up with TRBD2. Germline assignment: CDR1 SEHNR and CDR2 FQNEAQ (reference sequence). The CDR3 contains 15 residues. After removal of 1 base from V and 4 bases from J, the junction contained 7 bases not matched to a gene. This CDR3 reads CASSLEASGEYEQYF. The CDR3 DNA follows: TGTGCCAGCAGCTTAGAGGCTAGCGGAGAATACGAGCAGTACTTC.

This clone was recorded at least ten times. The V call is TRBV4-2, the J call TRBJ2-7; 10 bases fit TRBD2. The trim removed 4 bases at V and 2 bases at J, leaving 17 bases unmatched. This CDR3 has 19 residues. Germline lookup yields CDR1 LGHNA and CDR2 YNFKEQ. The CDR3 here is CASSLTWEREGQWAYEQYF. The CDR3, as DNA: TGTGCCAGCAGCCTTACCTGGGAGCGGGAGGGCCAATGGGCCTACGAGCAGTACTTC.

This chain uses TRBV6-2 or TRBV6-3 with TRBJ2-6, with TRBD2 matching 9 bases. The V segment lost 4 bases and the J segment 4 bases; nucleotides outside the gene matches: 2. Germline V gene lookup returns CDR1 MNHEY and CDR2 SVGEGT. The CDR3 has 15 residues. The CDR3 nucleotides read TGTGCCAGCAGTTTCCTAGCGGGAGGGGCCAACGTCCTGACTTTC. The encoded protein is CASSFLAGGANVLTF.

This chain connects TRBV29-1 to TRBJ1-3, with D maybe TRBD1 (5 bases). The CDR3 runs to 15 residues. The ends were cut back, 4 bases at V and 0 bases at J, with 13 bases in the middle. CDR1 SQVTM and CDR2 ANQGSEA come from the germline V gene. For the CDR3, the DNA is TGCAGCGTTGGGGGGGACCCAGGCTCTGGAAACACCATATATTTT. Its protein product is CSVGGDPGSGNTIYF.

The chain has TRBV14 and TRBJ1-1; D is possibly TRBD1 (6 bases). Trimming pared 4 bases from V and 1 base from J, leaving 13 bases between. The CDR3 runs to 15 residues. CDR1 SGHDN and CDR2 FVKESK come from the germline V gene. The CDR3 nucleotides read TGTGCCAGCAGCCCGGACAGTGTTAGGAACACTGAAGCTTTCTTT. This translates into CASSPDSVRNTEAFF.

The CDR3 bases are TGTGCCAGCAGCCATCAAACCGGGGAGCTGTTTTTT. It encodes CASSHQTGELFF. J is TRBJ2-2 and V is TRBV7-9; D is undetermined. V lost 5 bases, J lost 5 bases, and 6 bases lay in between. Germline loops: CDR1 SEHNR, CDR2 FQNEAQ (reference sequence). The CDR3 is made up of 12 amino acids. The full variable domain, in which reference TRBV7-9 and TRBJ2-2 provide the parts outside the CDR3, is DTGVSQNPRHKITKRGQNVTFRCDPISEHNRLYWYRQTLGQGPEFLTYFQNEAQLEKSRLLSDRFSAERPKGSFSTLEIQRTEQGDSAMYLCASSHQTGELFFGEGSRLTVL.